These 20 T cell receptor beta chains came from one sample sequenced in a study of shared clonotypes between healthy human individuals. Sequencing was performed with immunoSEQ multiplex PCR; in TCRdb, only in-frame clones are kept and a portion is missing. The sample holds 2 million to 2.5 million clones, 90% to 97% seen once. The sample taken for sequencing was naive CD4+ T cells sorted from blood. Subset meaning: CD45RA+ positively selected. These receptor sequences come from a man aged 18 to 29 in good health.

With respect to this clone: One end of the junction varies from germline; a read error may be responsible. The sample holds other DNA sequences that translate to the same CDR3. The chain has TRBV29-1 and TRBJ1-1; no firm D call. Per the germline V gene, CDR1 is SQVTM and CDR2 is ANQGSEA. The CDR3 covers 12 residues. The CDR3 sequence is CSVVQLNTEAFF. DNA for the CDR3: TGTAGCGTTGTACAGCTGAACACTGAAGCTTTCTTT.

DNA for the CDR3: TGCAGTGCAGAGGGCTATGGCTACACCTTC. This translates into CSAEGYGYTF. The gene calls are TRBV20-1 and TRBJ1-2; D gene uncertain. Trimming cost V 6 bases and J 4 bases, with 6 bases left between them. Germline V gives CDR1 DFQATT, CDR2 SNEGSKA (reference sequence). The CDR3 length is 10 residues.

The genes are TRBV14 and TRBJ2-2, with 8 nucleotides matching TRBD1. This CDR3 comprises 16 residues. Germline loops: CDR1 SGHDN, CDR2 FVKESK. Losses at the gene ends were 2 bases for V and 6 bases for J; bases not matched to a gene: 8. In DNA, the CDR3 is TGTGCCAGCAGCCAAATCCCACCGACAGGGGCCGGGGAGCTGTTTTTT. It is translated as CASSQIPPTGAGELFF.

The table lists this clone with a count of one. The chain carries TRBV27 and TRBJ1-5; D remains ambiguous. The germline V gene has CDR1 MNHEY and CDR2 SMNVEV (reference sequence). The CDR3 contains 14 residues. The ends were cut back, 0 bases at V and 7 bases at J, with 10 bases in the middle. The CDR3 protein is CASSLSIGGQPQHF. The CDR3 DNA sequence: TGTGCCAGCAGTTTATCGATCGGCGGGCAGCCCCAGCATTTT.

The rearrangement joins TRBV7-8 to TRBJ1-4; D may be TRBD1 (5 bases). Germline assignment: CDR1 SGHVS and CDR2 FQNEAQ. The length of the CDR3 is 13 residues. The V gene lost 5 bases and the J gene lost 7 bases, with 11 bases spanning the gap. The CDR3 protein is CASSPRGVEKLFF. CDR3 bases: TGTGCCAGCAGCCCCCGGGGGGTTGAAAAACTGTTTTTT. The entire variable domain, with the rest obtained from reference TRBV7-8 and TRBJ1-4, is as follows: GAGVSQSPRYKVAKRGQDVALRCDPISGHVSLFWYQQALGQGPEFLTYFQNEAQLDKSGLPSDRFFAERPEGSVSTLKIQRTQQEDSAVYLCASSPRGVEKLFFGSGTQLSVL.

The chain combines TRBV21-1 with TRBJ1-3; TRBD1, the D gene given by the table, was not confirmed from the DNA. TRBV21-1 is termed a pseudogene. The CDR3 contains 17 residues. CDR3 amino acids: CASSKGKQGPSGNTIYF. CDR3 DNA sequence: TGTGCCAGCAGCAAAGGGAAACAGGGCCCTTCTGGAAACACCATATATTTT.

This clone has just one count. The V and J genes are TRBV4-3 and TRBJ2-1; possible D gene TRBD1, 6 bases. The ends were cut back, 0 bases at V and 12 bases at J, with 9 bases in the middle. The CDR3 runs to 12 residues. Germline CDR1 is LGHNA and CDR2 is YSLEER. The DNA of the CDR3 is TGCGCCAGCAGCCAAGATCGGACAGCGCAGTTCTTC. It yields the protein CASSQDRTAQFF.

CDR3 in amino acids: CASSLSVVNTEAFF. In nucleotides, the CDR3 is TGTGCCAGCAGCTTATCCGTGGTCAACACTGAAGCTTTCTTT. The rearrangement uses TRBV7-2 and TRBJ1-1, with no clear D. Trimming cost V 2 bases and J 2 bases, with 9 bases left between them. The V gene's germline CDR1 is SGHTA and CDR2 FQGNSA. This CDR3 has 14 residues.

Worth noting for this clone: Other DNA sequences from this sample encode an identical CDR3 as well. This rearrangement joins TRBV29-1 to TRBJ1-1, with TRBD1 identical over 7 bases. Germline loops: CDR1 SQVTM, CDR2 ANQGSEA. This CDR3 spans 13 amino acids. Germline trimming cut 6 bases from V and 0 bases from J; bases unmatched to any gene: 4. The CDR3 DNA reads TGCAGCGTCGCCGGGACAGTGAACACTGAAGCTTTCTTT. It is translated as CSVAGTVNTEAFF.

A note on this clone: Other DNA sequences in this sample translate to the same CDR3. The chain uses TRBV5-1 and TRBJ2-5; maybe TRBD2 (6 bases). The CDR3 runs to 12 residues. The V gene lost 1 base and the J gene lost 5 bases, with 6 bases spanning the gap. The germline gives CDR1 SGHRS, CDR2 YFSETQ. The CDR3 loop reads CASSLSGETQYF. In DNA, the CDR3 is TGCGCCAGCAGCTTGAGCGGGGAGACCCAGTACTTC.

The chain combines TRBV5-1 with TRBJ2-2; the D call may be TRBD1 or TRBD2 (5 bases each). Trimming pared 0 bases from V and 8 bases from J, leaving 20 bases between. CDR3 length: 17 amino acids. Per germline, CDR1 SGHRS and CDR2 YFSETQ. DNA for the CDR3: TGCGCCAGCAGCTTGGCCCGAGAGGGGAAGGTCTCTGGGGAGCTGTTTTTT. Translation: CASSLAREGKVSGELFF.

The V gene is TRBV30, the J gene TRBJ2-3; 9 positions match TRBD2. Looked up from germline, CDR1 is GTSNPN and CDR2 is SVGIG (reference sequence). After removal of 8 bases from V and 2 bases from J, the junction contained 5 bases not matched to a gene. This CDR3 spans 13 amino acids. CDR3 sequence: CAHSGGHTDTQYF. CDR3 sequence (DNA): TGTGCCCATAGCGGGGGCCACACAGATACGCAGTATTTT. Complete variable domain (other parts from reference TRBV30 and TRBJ2-3): SQTIHQWPATLVQPVGSPLSLECTVEGTSNPNLYWYRQAAGRGLQLLFYSVGIGQISSEVPQNLSASRPQDRQFILSSKKLLLSDSGFYLCAHSGGHTDTQYFGPGTRLTVL.

As to this clone: Within the sample, other DNA sequences also encode this same CDR3. The J gene is TRBJ1-5, the V gene TRBV7-9; the D is unclear. Looked up from germline, CDR1 is SEHNR and CDR2 is FQNEAQ (reference sequence). The CDR3 runs 12 residues. V was trimmed by 6 bases and J by 3 bases, leaving 6 bases between them. The CDR3 DNA sequence: TGTGCCAGCAGTCTAGACAATCAGCCCCAGCATTTT. It yields the protein CASSLDNQPQHF.

To note about this clone: At the DNA level, this CDR3 is encoded by other sequences in the same sample as well. This chain uses TRBV18 with TRBJ2-5; D gene uncertain. This CDR3 is 13 amino acids long. The V and J ends lost 3 bases and 1 base respectively, with 6 bases between them. Germline V CDR1 and CDR2: KGHSH, LQKENI. In nucleotides, the CDR3 is TGTGCCAGCTCACCGTTGCCCCAAGAGACCCAGTACTTC. Translated, it gives CASSPLPQETQYF.

The J gene is TRBJ2-1, the V gene TRBV19, with a weak D call TRBD2 (5 bases). The CDR3 spans 13 residues. The germline V gene encodes CDR1 LNHDA and CDR2 SQIVND (reference sequence). The ends were cut back, 7 bases at V and 6 bases at J, with 13 bases in the middle. CDR3 sequence: CASKRTGPNEQFF. CDR3 coding DNA: TGTGCCAGTAAGCGGACTGGCCCCAATGAGCAGTTCTTC.

V is TRBV25-1 and J is TRBJ1-1; TRBD1 agrees at 8 bases. V was pared by 3 bases and J by 5 bases, with 8 bases of the junction left unmatched. Germline V CDR1 and CDR2: MGHDK, SYGVNS. The CDR3 is made up of 15 amino acids. The CDR3 DNA reads as TGTGCCAGCAGTGACAGGGGGCCAGCTAAAACTGAAGCTTTCTTT. Translated, it gives CASSDRGPAKTEAFF.

V is TRBV11-2 and J is TRBJ2-7; D may be TRBD1 (6 bases). Trimming cost V 1 base and J 1 base, with 11 bases left between them. Germline loops: CDR1 SGHAT, CDR2 FQNNGV. CDR3 length: 15 amino acids. CDR3 in DNA: TGTGCCAGCAGCTTAGCGGGACAACTTTCCTACGAGCAGTACTTC. This translates into CASSLAGQLSYEQYF.

Details on this clone: Other DNA variants within this sample encode the same CDR3. The genes are TRBV7-9 and TRBJ1-4; D not certain. Germline values: CDR1 SEHNR, CDR2 FQNEAQ (reference sequence). The CDR3 has 12 amino acids. The V gene lost 1 base and the J gene lost 8 bases, with 5 bases spanning the gap. CDR3 sequence reads: CASSLGAEKLFF. The CDR3, as DNA: TGTGCCAGCAGCTTAGGGGCGGAAAAACTGTTTTTT. Full variable domain (rest looked up from reference TRBV7-9 and TRBJ1-4): DTGVSQNPRHKITKRGQNVTFRCDPISEHNRLYWYRQTLGQGPEFLTYFQNEAQLEKSRLLSDRFSAERPKGSFSTLEIQRTEQGDSAMYLCASSLGAEKLFFGSGTQLSVL.

The rearrangement joins TRBV7-9 to TRBJ2-2; D possibly corresponds to TRBD1 (5 bases). CDR1 and CDR2 (germline): SEHNR, FQNEAQ (reference sequence). CDR3 length: 15 residues. Trimming pared 8 bases from V and 4 bases from J, leaving 17 bases between. CDR3 region: CASRLGRAATGELFF. CDR3 sequence (DNA): TGTGCCAGCCGATTGGGCAGGGCGGCCACCGGGGAGCTGTTTTTT.

This chain joins TRBV7-2 and TRBJ2-7, with D tentatively TRBD2 (5 bases). CDR3 length: 13 residues. Germline CDR1 is SGHTA and CDR2 is FQGNSA. V lost 5 bases and J 4 bases, leaving 12 bases between the germline ends. The CDR3, as DNA: TGTGCCAGCAGCGCTAGCCGGGGATACGAGCAGTACTTC. It is translated as CASSASRGYEQYF.